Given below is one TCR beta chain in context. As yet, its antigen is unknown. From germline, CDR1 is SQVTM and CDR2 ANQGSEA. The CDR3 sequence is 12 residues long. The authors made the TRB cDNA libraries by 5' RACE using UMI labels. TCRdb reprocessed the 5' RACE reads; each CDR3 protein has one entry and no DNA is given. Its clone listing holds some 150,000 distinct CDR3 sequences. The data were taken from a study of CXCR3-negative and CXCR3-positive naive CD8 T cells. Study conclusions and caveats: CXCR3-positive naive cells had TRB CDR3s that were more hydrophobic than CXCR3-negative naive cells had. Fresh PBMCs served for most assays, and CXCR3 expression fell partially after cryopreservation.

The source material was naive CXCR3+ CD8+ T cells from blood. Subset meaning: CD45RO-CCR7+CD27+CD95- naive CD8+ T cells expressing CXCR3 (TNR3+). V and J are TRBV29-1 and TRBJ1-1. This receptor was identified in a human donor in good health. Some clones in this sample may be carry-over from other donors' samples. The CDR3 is CSVLDEYTEAFF.